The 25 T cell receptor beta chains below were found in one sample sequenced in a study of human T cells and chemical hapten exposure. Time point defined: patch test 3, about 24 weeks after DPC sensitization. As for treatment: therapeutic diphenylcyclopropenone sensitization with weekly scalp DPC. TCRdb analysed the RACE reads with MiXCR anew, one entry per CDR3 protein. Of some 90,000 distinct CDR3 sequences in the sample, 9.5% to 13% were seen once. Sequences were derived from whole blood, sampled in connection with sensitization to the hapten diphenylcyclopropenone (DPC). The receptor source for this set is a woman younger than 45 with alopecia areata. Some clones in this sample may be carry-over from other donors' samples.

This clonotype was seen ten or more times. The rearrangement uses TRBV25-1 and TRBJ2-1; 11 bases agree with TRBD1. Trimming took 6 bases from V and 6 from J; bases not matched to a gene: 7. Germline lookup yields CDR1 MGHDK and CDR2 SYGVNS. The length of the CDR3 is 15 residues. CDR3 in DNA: TGTGCCAGCAGGGAGGACAGGGGGCGATTCAATGAGCAGTTCTTC. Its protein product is CASREDRGRFNEQFF.

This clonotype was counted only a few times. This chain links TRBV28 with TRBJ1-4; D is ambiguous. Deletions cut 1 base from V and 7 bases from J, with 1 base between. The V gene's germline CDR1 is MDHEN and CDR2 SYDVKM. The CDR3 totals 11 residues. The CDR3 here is CASSLFEKLFF. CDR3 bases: TGTGCCAGCAGTTTATTTGAAAAACTGTTTTTT.

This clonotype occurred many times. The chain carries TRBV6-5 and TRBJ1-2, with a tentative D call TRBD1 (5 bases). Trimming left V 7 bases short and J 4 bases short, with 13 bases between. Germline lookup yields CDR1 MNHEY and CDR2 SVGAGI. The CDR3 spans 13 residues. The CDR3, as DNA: TGTGCCAGCACCACCGGGACGGTCTATGGCTACACCTTC. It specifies CASTTGTVYGYTF.

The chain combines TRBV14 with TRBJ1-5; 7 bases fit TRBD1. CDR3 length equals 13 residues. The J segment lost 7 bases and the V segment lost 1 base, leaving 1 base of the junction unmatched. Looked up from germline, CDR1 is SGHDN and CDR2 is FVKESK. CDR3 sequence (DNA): TGTGCCAGCAGCCAAGGACAGGGACAGCCCCAGCATTTT. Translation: CASSQGQGQPQHF.

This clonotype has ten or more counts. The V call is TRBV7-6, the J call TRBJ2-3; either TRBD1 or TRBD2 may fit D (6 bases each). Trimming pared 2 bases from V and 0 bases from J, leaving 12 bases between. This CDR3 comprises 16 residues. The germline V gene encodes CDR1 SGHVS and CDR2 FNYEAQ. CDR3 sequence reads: CASSLRPGASTDTQYF. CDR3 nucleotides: TGTGCCAGCAGCTTACGTCCGGGGGCGAGCACAGATACGCAGTATTTT.

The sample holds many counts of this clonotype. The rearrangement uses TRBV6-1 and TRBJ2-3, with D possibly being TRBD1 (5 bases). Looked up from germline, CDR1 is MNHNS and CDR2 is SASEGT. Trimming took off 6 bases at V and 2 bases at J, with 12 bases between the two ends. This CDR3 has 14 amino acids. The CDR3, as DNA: TGTGCCAGCAGACGTACAGGAAACACAGATACGCAGTATTTT. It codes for CASRRTGNTDTQYF.

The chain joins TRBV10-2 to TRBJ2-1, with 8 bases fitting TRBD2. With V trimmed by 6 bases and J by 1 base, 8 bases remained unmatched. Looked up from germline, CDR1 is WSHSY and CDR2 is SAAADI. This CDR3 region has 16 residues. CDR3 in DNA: TGCGCCAGCAGGTCGGGACTAGGAGTTTCCTACAATGAGCAGTTCTTC. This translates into CASRSGLGVSYNEQFF.

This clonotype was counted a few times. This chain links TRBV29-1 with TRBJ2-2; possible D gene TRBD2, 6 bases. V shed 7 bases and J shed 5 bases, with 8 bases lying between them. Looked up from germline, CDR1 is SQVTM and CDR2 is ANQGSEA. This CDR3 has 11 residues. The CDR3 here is CSAGVTGELFF. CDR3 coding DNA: TGCAGCGCGGGGGTAACCGGGGAGCTGTTTTTT.

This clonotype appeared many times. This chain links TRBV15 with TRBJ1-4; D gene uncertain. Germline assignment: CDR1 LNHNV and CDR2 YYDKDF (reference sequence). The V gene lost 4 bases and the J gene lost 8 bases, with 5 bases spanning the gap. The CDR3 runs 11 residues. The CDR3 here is CATSNGEKLFF. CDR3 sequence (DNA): TGTGCCACCAGCAATGGAGAAAAACTGTTTTTT. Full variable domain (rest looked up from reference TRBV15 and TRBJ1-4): DAMVIQNPRYQVTQFGKPVTLSCSQTLNHNVMYWYQQKSSQAPKLLFHYYDKDFNNEADTPDNFQSRRPNTSFCFLDIRSPGLGDTAMYLCATSNGEKLFFGSGTQLSVL.

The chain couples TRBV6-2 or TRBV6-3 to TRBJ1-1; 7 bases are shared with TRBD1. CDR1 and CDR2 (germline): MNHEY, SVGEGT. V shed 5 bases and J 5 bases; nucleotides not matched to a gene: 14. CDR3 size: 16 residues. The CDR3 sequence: CASSARQGLGRTEAFF. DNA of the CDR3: TGTGCCAGCAGTGCCCGACAGGGACTTGGTAGGACTGAAGCTTTCTTT.

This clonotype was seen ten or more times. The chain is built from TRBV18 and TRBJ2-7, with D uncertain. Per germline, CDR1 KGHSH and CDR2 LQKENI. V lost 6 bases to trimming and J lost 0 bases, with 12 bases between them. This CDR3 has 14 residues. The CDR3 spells CASSRASSSYEQYV. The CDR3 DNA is TGTGCCAGCTCCCGGGCATCGAGCTCCTACGAGCAGTACGTC.

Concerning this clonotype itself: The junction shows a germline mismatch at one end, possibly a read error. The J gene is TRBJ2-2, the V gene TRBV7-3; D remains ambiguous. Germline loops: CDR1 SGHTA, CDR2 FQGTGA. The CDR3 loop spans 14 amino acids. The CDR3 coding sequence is TGTGCCAACAGCCCGATCTCGAACACCGGGGAGCTGTTTTTT. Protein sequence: CANSPISNTGELFF.

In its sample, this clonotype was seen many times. The CDR3 is CSVGDWDTQYF. In DNA, the CDR3 is TGCAGCGTTGGAGACTGGGATACGCAGTATTTT. The chain carries TRBV29-1 and TRBJ2-3; D gene ambiguous. This CDR3 has 11 residues. Per the germline V gene, CDR1 is SQVTM and CDR2 is ANQGSEA. V was clipped by 4 bases and J by 6 bases, with 8 bases between them.

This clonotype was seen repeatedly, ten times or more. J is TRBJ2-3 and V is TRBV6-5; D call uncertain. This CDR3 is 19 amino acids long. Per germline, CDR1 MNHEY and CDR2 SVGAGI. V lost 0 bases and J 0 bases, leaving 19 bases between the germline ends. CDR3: CASSYSGRKLTFSTDTQYF. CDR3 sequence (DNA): TGTGCCAGCAGTTACTCAGGCCGGAAGTTAACCTTTAGCACAGATACGCAGTATTTT.

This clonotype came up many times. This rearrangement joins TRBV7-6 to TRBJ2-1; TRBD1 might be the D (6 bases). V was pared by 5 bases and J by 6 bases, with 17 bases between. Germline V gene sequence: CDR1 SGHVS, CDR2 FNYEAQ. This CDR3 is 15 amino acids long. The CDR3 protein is CASSHRGQTGNEQFF. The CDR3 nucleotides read TGTGCCAGCAGCCACCGCGGACAGACCGGCAATGAGCAGTTCTTC.

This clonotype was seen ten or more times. For the CDR3, the DNA is TGTGCCAGCAGTTTAACCGGGACAGGGTCGCGGCATAAAGCTTTCTTT. Translated, it gives CASSLTGTGSRHKAFF. This chain joins TRBV28 and TRBJ1-1; TRBD1 matches 9 bases. The CDR3 is 16 amino acids. The junction had 13 bases not matched to a gene; V was cut back by 2 bases and J by 9 bases. The germline CDR1 and CDR2 sequences are MDHEN and SYDVKM.

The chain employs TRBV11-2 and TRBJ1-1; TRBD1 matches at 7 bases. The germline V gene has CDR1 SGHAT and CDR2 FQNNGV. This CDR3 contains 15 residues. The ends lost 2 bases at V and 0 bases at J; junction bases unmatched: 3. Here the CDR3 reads CASSLSGTVNTEAFF. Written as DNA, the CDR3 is TGTGCCAGCAGCTTAAGCGGGACAGTGAACACTGAAGCTTTCTTT.

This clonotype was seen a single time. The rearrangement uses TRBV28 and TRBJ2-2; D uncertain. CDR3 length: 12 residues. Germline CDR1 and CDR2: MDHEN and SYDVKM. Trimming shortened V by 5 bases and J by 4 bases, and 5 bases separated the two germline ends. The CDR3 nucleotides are TGTGCCAGCAGTATGCTCACCGGGGAGCTGTTTTTT. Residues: CASSMLTGELFF.

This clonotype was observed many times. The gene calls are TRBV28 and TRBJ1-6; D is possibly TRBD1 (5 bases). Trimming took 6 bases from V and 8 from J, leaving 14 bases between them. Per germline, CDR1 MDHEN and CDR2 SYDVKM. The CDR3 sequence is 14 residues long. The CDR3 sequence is CASRTAEGHSPLHF. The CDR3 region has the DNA TGTGCCAGCAGGACGGCGGAGGGGCATTCACCCCTCCACTTT.

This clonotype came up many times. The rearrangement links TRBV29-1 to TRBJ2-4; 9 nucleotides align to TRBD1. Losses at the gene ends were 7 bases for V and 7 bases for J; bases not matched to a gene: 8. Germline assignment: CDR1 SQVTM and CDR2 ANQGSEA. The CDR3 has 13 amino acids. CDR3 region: CSGKQGAGNIQYF. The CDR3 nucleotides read TGCAGCGGTAAACAGGGGGCAGGCAACATTCAGTACTTC.

CDR3 coding DNA: TGTGCCAGCAGGAATCCGGGACACTATAATTCACCCCTCCACTTT. This encodes CASRNPGHYNSPLHF. This chain connects TRBV6-1 to TRBJ1-6; D is possibly TRBD1 (6 bases). The CDR3 totals 15 residues. V lost 6 bases to trimming and J lost 3 bases, with 12 bases between them. In germline, CDR1 is MNHNS, CDR2 SASEGT.

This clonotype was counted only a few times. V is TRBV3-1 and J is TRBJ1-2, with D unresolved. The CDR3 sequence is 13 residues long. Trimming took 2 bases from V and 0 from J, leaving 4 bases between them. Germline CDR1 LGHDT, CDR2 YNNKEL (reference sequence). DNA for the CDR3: TGTGCCAGCAGCCAACGGGCTAACTATGGCTACACCTTC. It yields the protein CASSQRANYGYTF.

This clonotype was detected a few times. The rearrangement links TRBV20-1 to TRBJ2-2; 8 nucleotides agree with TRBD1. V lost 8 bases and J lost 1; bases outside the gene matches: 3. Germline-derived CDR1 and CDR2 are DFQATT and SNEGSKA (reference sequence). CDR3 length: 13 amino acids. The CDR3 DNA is TGCAGTTCTGACAGGGGGAACACCGGGGAGCTGTTTTTT. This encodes CSSDRGNTGELFF.

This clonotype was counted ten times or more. The CDR3 region is CATSDVGNTDTQYF. The CDR3 coding sequence is TGTGCCACCAGTGATGTGGGTAACACAGATACGCAGTATTTT. V is TRBV24-1 and J is TRBJ2-3; D unresolved. Germline CDR1 KGHDR, CDR2 SFDVKD. Trimming pared 3 bases from V and 2 bases from J, leaving 8 bases between. CDR3 length equals 14 residues.

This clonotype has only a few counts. In DNA form, the CDR3 reads TGTGCCAGCAGCCCCGAGGCGACGCACTACGAGCAGTACTTC. This codes for CASSPEATHYEQYF. The chain combines TRBV28 with TRBJ2-7; D is ambiguous. Trimming cost V 6 bases and J 3 bases, with 15 bases left between them. CDR3 length: 14 amino acids. Germline CDR1 reads MDHEN; CDR2 reads SYDVKM.